This T cell receptor (beta chain) was found in a study of T cell responses to AZD1222 COVID-19 vaccine. Study results and limitations: Reports indicate that nearly half of spike-specific TCRs are directed at unmutated variant regions.

Using immunoSEQ multiplex PCR, the repertoire was profiled, and TCRdb retains in-frame clones only, with some absent. The sample lists 100,000 to 150,000 clones; 90% were seen once. Trimming stripped 5 bases from V and 0 bases from J, with 18 bases between. CDR3 size: 17 residues. Germline V gene sequence: CDR1 SGHNT, CDR2 YENEEA. A word on this clone: Its antigen remains unknown.

This specimen consisted of peripheral blood, obtained on day 0 of AZD1222 vaccination. The chain is built from TRBV11-3 and TRBJ2-3; no clear D. This clonotype was sampled from an adult in good health. Here the CDR3 DNA reads TGTGCCAGCAGCCTCAGACGGAGCGCCTCTAGCACAGATACGCAGTATTTT. Its protein is CASSLRRSASSTDTQYF.